This T cell receptor (beta chain) was found in a study of blood T cell repertoires in COVID-19. Study background: The United States, Italy and Spain supplied acute and convalescent COVID-19 samples. T cells, B-cell-depleted T cells, or PBMCs provided the cDNA or gDNA that served as material.

Patients of the Seattle cohort, enrolled during active infection, were followed longitudinally. The CDR3 covers 17 residues. Germline CDR1 is LNHNV and CDR2 is YYDKDF (reference sequence). Trimming stripped 1 base from V and 1 base from J, with 17 bases between. This clone was picked up one time. Data came from immunoSEQ multiplex PCR; TCRdb stores just in-frame clones and leaves some out. The repertoire holds 540,000 or so clones, with 85% to 90% as singletons. Source material: peripheral blood. This TCR was recovered from a woman aged 45-65 years with COVID-19, enrolled during active disease. The chain couples TRBV15 to TRBJ2-7; maybe TRBD1 (6 bases). The CDR3 bases are TGTGCCACCAGCAGAGTCCCCTCCACACAGGGTTCCTACGAGCAGTACTTC. As protein: CATSRVPSTQGSYEQYF.